Below are 30 T cell receptor beta chains sequenced from a single sample in a study of chemoradiotherapy in HPV16-positive cancers. TCRdb's table, derived via immunoSEQ multiplex PCR, lists solely in-frame clones and lacks some. Here the sample spans about 29,000 clones, 91% being singletons. This specimen consisted of blood, obtained from a patient who underwent chemoradiotherapy. The receptors were gathered from a human donor with HPV-associated anogenital cancer.

The chain is built from TRBV13 and TRBJ2-7, with D possibly being TRBD1 (6 bases). This CDR3 is built from 12 residues. The germline V gene has CDR1 PRHDT and CDR2 FYEKMQ (reference sequence). V lost 4 bases, J lost 4 bases, and 8 bases lay in between. The CDR3 DNA follows: TGTGCCAGCAGCTCTCAGGGGTACGAGCAGTACTTC. This sequence encodes CASSSQGYEQYF.

V usage is TRBV9 and J usage is TRBJ2-6; D is possibly TRBD1 or TRBD2 (5 bases each). This CDR3 contains 16 residues. Germline V lookup: CDR1 SGDLS, CDR2 YYNGEE. Trimming removed 0 bases at V and 2 bases at J, with 9 bases between. CDR3 bases: TGTGCCAGCAGCGTAGCTTTGGGGGCTGGGGCCAACGTCCTGACTTTC. Protein: CASSVALGAGANVLTF.

The chain joins TRBV5-1 to TRBJ1-2; 8 bases agree with TRBD1. V lost 5 bases, J lost 3 bases, and 6 bases stayed unmatched. Germline CDR1 reads SGHRS; CDR2 reads YFSETQ. The CDR3 contains 14 residues. For the CDR3, the DNA is TGCGCCAGCAGTCCCTTGGACAGGGACTATGGCTACACCTTC. Its protein is CASSPLDRDYGYTF.

The chain recombines TRBV5-1 with TRBJ2-7; TRBD1 might be the D (5 bases). Deletions cut 2 bases from V and 0 bases from J, with 9 bases between. Germline values: CDR1 SGHRS, CDR2 YFSETQ. The CDR3 has 14 residues. CDR3 in amino acids: CASSFRGYSYEQYF. The CDR3 DNA follows: TGCGCCAGCAGCTTTAGGGGTTACTCCTACGAGCAGTACTTC.

The chain joins TRBV5-1 to TRBJ2-1; D possibly corresponds to TRBD2 (6 bases). V lost 4 bases, J lost 1 base, and 18 bases lay in between. Germline CDR1 reads SGHRS; CDR2 reads YFSETQ. The CDR3 extends over 17 amino acids. This CDR3 reads CASSGITGTQSYNEQFF. The CDR3 DNA sequence: TGCGCCAGCAGCGGAATAACGGGGACTCAGTCCTACAATGAGCAGTTCTTC.

The chain links TRBV28 to TRBJ2-2, with no clear D. CDR1 and CDR2 from the germline V gene are MDHEN and SYDVKM. V lost 6 bases and J lost 6, with 8 bases in between. The CDR3 spans 12 residues. The DNA for the CDR3 is TGTGCCAGCAGATCAGGCCCCGGGGAGCTGTTTTTT. It codes for CASRSGPGELFF.

This clone was seen a handful of times. The chain joins TRBV15 to TRBJ2-7; 10 nucleotides align to TRBD1. With 0 bases clipped from V and 3 bases from J, the junction kept 2 bases outside the gene matches. Looked up from germline, CDR1 is LNHNV and CDR2 is YYDKDF (reference sequence). This CDR3 region has 15 residues. CDR3 coding DNA: TGTGCCACCAGCAGAGACCGGGACAGGGGCTACGAGCAGTACTTC. Amino acids: CATSRDRDRGYEQYF.

In this sample, this clone turned up a few times. J is TRBJ1-2 and V is TRBV15, with 7 bases identical to TRBD1. Germline values: CDR1 LNHNV, CDR2 YYDKDF (reference sequence). The V segment lost 5 bases and the J segment 3 bases; nucleotides outside the gene matches: 3. This CDR3 comprises 13 residues. The CDR3 loop is CATSDRVYYGYTF. CDR3 sequence (DNA): TGTGCCACCAGCGACAGGGTATACTATGGCTACACCTTC.

The chain employs TRBV5-1 and TRBJ1-3, with 9 nucleotides matching TRBD1. This CDR3 has 15 residues. Germline CDR1 and CDR2: SGHRS and YFSETQ. V shed 5 bases and J 4 bases; nucleotides not matched to a gene: 7. The CDR3 is CASSQDGQGGNTIYF. The CDR3 coding sequence is TGCGCCAGCAGTCAGGACGGACAGGGGGGAAACACCATATATTTT. Using reference TRBV5-1 and TRBJ1-3 for the parts outside the CDR3, the full variable domain is KAGVTQTPRYLIKTRGQQVTLSCSPISGHRSVSWYQQTPGQGLQFLFEYFSETQRNKGNFPGRFSGRQFSNSRSEMNVSTLELGDSALYLCASSQDGQGGNTIYFGEGSWLTVV.

This chain uses TRBV2 with TRBJ1-2; TRBD1 agrees at 10 bases. The V segment lost 7 bases and the J segment 6 bases; nucleotides outside the gene matches: 20. This CDR3 comprises 18 residues. Germline assignment: CDR1 SNHLY and CDR2 FYNNEI. CDR3 residues: CASMEVYLRQGARDGYTF. CDR3 bases: TGTGCCAGCATGGAGGTTTATTTGAGACAGGGGGCGCGGGATGGCTACACCTTC.

The chain carries TRBV25-1 and TRBJ2-5; 9 positions agree with TRBD2. The V gene's germline CDR1 is MGHDK and CDR2 SYGVNS. V shed 7 bases, J shed 5 bases, and the junction held 14 bases outside the gene matches. The CDR3 is made up of 16 amino acids. CDR3 residues: CASKATSGLMGETQYF. CDR3 bases: TGTGCCAGCAAGGCGACTAGCGGTCTTATGGGGGAGACCCAGTACTTC.

V usage is TRBV7-2 and J usage is TRBJ2-5, with TRBD1 matching 10 bases. The CDR3 is 16 residues long. V lost 1 base to trimming and J lost 5 bases; unmatched junction nucleotides: 7. In germline, CDR1 is SGHTA, CDR2 FQGNSA. DNA of the CDR3: TGTGCCAGCAGCTTAGGAGACAGGGGGCTTGGGGAGACCCAGTACTTC. It yields the protein CASSLGDRGLGETQYF.

The CDR3: CASSLLRAPNEQFF. CDR3 DNA: TGTGCCAGCAGTCTCCTCCGGGCCCCCAATGAGCAGTTCTTC. The chain couples TRBV27 to TRBJ2-1; no definite D call. CDR1 is MNHEY, CDR2 SMNVEV, per germline (reference sequence). V dropped 5 bases and J dropped 6 bases, with 14 bases sitting between them. This CDR3 has 14 residues.

This sequence joins TRBV5-1 and TRBJ2-5; the match to TRBD2 covers 9 bases. CDR1 is SGHRS and CDR2 is YFSETQ in the germline V gene. CDR3 size: 13 residues. V shed 4 bases and J 2 bases; nucleotides not matched to a gene: 0. The CDR3, as DNA: TGCGCCAGCAGCGGACTAGCGCAAGAGACCCAGTACTTC. Protein: CASSGLAQETQYF.

The rearrangement uses TRBV18 and TRBJ2-1; D tentatively fits TRBD1 or TRBD2 (5 bases each). CDR3 length: 14 amino acids. CDR1 and CDR2 from the germline V gene are KGHSH and LQKENI. Trimming cost V 6 bases and J 2 bases, with 11 bases left between them. CDR3 DNA: TGTGCCAGCTCGCCCCGGGACGCCTACAATGAGCAGTTCTTC. Translation: CASSPRDAYNEQFF. The whole variable domain, remainder taken from reference TRBV18 and TRBJ2-1, is NAGVMQNPRHLVRRRGQEARLRCSPMKGHSHVYWYRQLPEEGLKFMVYLQKENIIDESGMPKERFSAEFPKEGPSILRIQQVVRGDSAAYFCASSPRDAYNEQFFGPGTRLTVL.

The V and J genes are TRBV11-2 and TRBJ2-3; the D gene is possibly TRBD1 (7 bases). Trimming removed 1 base from V and 6 bases from J, with 23 bases in between. The length of the CDR3 is 18 residues. Per the germline V gene, CDR1 is SGHAT and CDR2 is FQNNGV. The CDR3 DNA reads as TGTGCCAGCAGCTTAGCGAATTATTGGCAGGGGGGATCGGATACGCAGTATTTT. Translation gives CASSLANYWQGGSDTQYF.

The genes are TRBV7-9 and TRBJ2-3; 7 bases are a match to TRBD1. With 0 bases clipped from V and 9 bases from J, the junction kept 6 bases outside the gene matches. There are 14 residues in the CDR3. Germline-derived CDR1 and CDR2 are SEHNR and FQNEAQ (reference sequence). CDR3 bases: TGTGCCAGCAGCTTAGCGCAAGGACAGGCCACGCAGTATTTT. This codes for CASSLAQGQATQYF.

This sequence joins TRBV7-6 and TRBJ2-7; the D gene is possibly TRBD2 (6 bases). Germline V lookup: CDR1 SGHVS, CDR2 FNYEAQ. The CDR3 spans 15 residues. V dropped 0 bases and J dropped 2 bases, with 11 bases sitting between them. The CDR3: CASSLAAGGTYEQYF. DNA for the CDR3: TGTGCCAGCAGCTTAGCGGCCGGGGGAACCTACGAGCAGTACTTC.

V usage is TRBV11-2 and J usage is TRBJ2-3, with 11 bases identical to TRBD1. Germline CDR1 SGHAT, CDR2 FQNNGV. The CDR3 totals 15 residues. Trimming cost V 6 bases and J 5 bases; bases outside gene matches: 7. The CDR3 here is CASSPGTGGLDTQYF. The DNA of the CDR3 is TGTGCCAGCAGTCCCGGGACAGGGGGTTTAGATACGCAGTATTTT.

The chain couples TRBV18 to TRBJ2-5; D is undetermined. This CDR3 is 13 amino acids long. CDR1 is KGHSH, CDR2 LQKENI, per germline. V lost 4 bases to trimming and J lost 5 bases, with 11 bases between them. CDR3 coding DNA: TGTGCCAGCTCACTTACCGAGGAGGAGACCCAGTACTTC. It yields the protein CASSLTEEETQYF.

The V gene is TRBV7-9, the J gene TRBJ2-3; 9 nucleotides align to TRBD2. CDR1 and CDR2 (germline): SEHNR, FQNEAQ (reference sequence). The CDR3 is 15 residues long. The ends lost 4 bases at V and 5 bases at J; junction bases unmatched: 7. The CDR3 sequence: CASSSAGGPIDTQYF. The DNA for the CDR3 is TGTGCCAGCAGCTCGGCGGGGGGGCCAATAGATACGCAGTATTTT.

The chain is built from TRBV7-2 and TRBJ1-4; no reliable D call. This CDR3 has 13 residues. CDR1 and CDR2 (germline): SGHTA, FQGNSA. V shed 1 base and J shed 5 bases, with 5 bases lying between them. CDR3 in amino acids: CASSLDRNEKLFF. The CDR3 bases are TGTGCCAGCAGCTTAGACAGAAATGAAAAACTGTTTTTT.

The chain recombines TRBV13 with TRBJ2-1; 11 bases are a match to TRBD2. The CDR3 has 15 amino acids. Losses at the gene ends were 2 bases for V and 7 bases for J; bases not matched to a gene: 4. Germline V gene sequence: CDR1 PRHDT, CDR2 FYEKMQ (reference sequence). The CDR3 spells CASSLWGLAVNEQFF. The CDR3 DNA reads as TGTGCCAGCAGCTTATGGGGACTAGCGGTAAATGAGCAGTTCTTC. The full variable domain, with the rest looked up from reference TRBV13 and TRBJ2-1, is AAGVIQSPRHLIKEKRETATLKCYPIPRHDTVYWYQQGPGQDPQFLISFYEKMQSDKGSIPDRFSAQQFSDYHSELNMSSLELGDSALYFCASSLWGLAVNEQFFGPGTRLTVL.

V and J are TRBV30 and TRBJ2-1; a weak D match, TRBD1 (5 bases). Germline values: CDR1 GTSNPN, CDR2 SVGIG (reference sequence). Trimming took off 2 bases at V and 8 bases at J, with 16 bases between the two ends. The CDR3 extends over 14 amino acids. CDR3 loop: CAWSSLGARDEQFF. CDR3 nucleotide sequence: TGTGCCTGGAGTAGCCTAGGGGCTAGGGATGAGCAGTTCTTC.

The chain links TRBV7-9 to TRBJ2-5; D is undetermined. The CDR3 covers 12 residues. Germline CDR1 reads SEHNR; CDR2 reads FQNEAQ (reference sequence). The V and J ends lost 1 base and 6 bases respectively, with 6 bases between them. The CDR3 sequence: CASSLGFQTQYF. CDR3 DNA: TGTGCCAGCAGCTTAGGGTTCCAGACCCAGTACTTC.

This clone showed up just a few times. The chain's CDR3 is CAWSVGRGGEKLFF. Here the CDR3 DNA reads TGTGCCTGGAGTGTGGGCAGGGGAGGCGAAAAACTGTTTTTT. V usage is TRBV30 and J usage is TRBJ1-4; weak D call: TRBD1 (6 bases). Trimming left V 0 bases short and J 8 bases short, with 13 bases between. This CDR3 region has 14 residues. CDR1 and CDR2 (germline): GTSNPN, SVGIG (reference sequence).

The CDR3 sequence is CASSQRTSGAYNEQFF. The CDR3, as DNA: TGTGCCAGCAGCCAACGGACTAGCGGAGCCTACAATGAGCAGTTCTTC. J is TRBJ2-1 and V is TRBV4-2, with TRBD2 matching 10 bases. The CDR3 runs to 16 residues. V shed 2 bases, J shed 2 bases, and the junction held 3 bases outside the gene matches. In germline, CDR1 is LGHNA, CDR2 YNFKEQ.

J is TRBJ1-2 and V is TRBV30, with TRBD1 identical over 7 bases. CDR1 and CDR2 (germline): GTSNPN, SVGIG (reference sequence). CDR3 length equals 15 residues. Trimming at V came to 2 bases and at J to 7 bases, leaving 13 bases not matched to a gene. The CDR3 DNA reads as TGTGCCTGGAGTAAGGTGGTGAGCAGGGGGTTTGGCTACACCTTC. Amino acids: CAWSKVVSRGFGYTF.

The table lists this clone with a few counts. The chain couples TRBV6-5 to TRBJ1-1; D might be TRBD1 (5 bases). V was pared by 8 bases and J by 8 bases, with 15 bases between. The CDR3 loop spans 12 amino acids. CDR1 and CDR2 from the germline V gene are MNHEY and SVGAGI. CDR3 DNA: TGTGCCAGCTCCCCCGACAGCGTAGAAGCTTTCTTT. It codes for CASSPDSVEAFF.

J is TRBJ2-1 and V is TRBV30; 7 bases line up with TRBD1. Germline assignment: CDR1 GTSNPN and CDR2 SVGIG (reference sequence). J was trimmed by 3 bases and V by 3 bases; bases with no gene match: 11. This CDR3 is built from 16 residues. The CDR3 coding sequence is TGTGCCTGGAGCCCATGGACAGGTACGGTCTACAATGAGCAGTTCTTC. Translating it yields CAWSPWTGTVYNEQFF.